This TCR beta chain was sequenced during a study of cytomegalovirus exposure and HLA in healthy donors. Study background: Samples from HLA-typed donors yielded 65 million to 85 million unique TCRs in an early data release. Broader study findings: CMV serostatus alone was available as immune exposure information. Sequencing likely generated an artifact that appeared as a cluster of highly shared sequence variants.

The CDR3 has 15 residues. Trimming shortened V by 0 bases and J by 1 base, and 4 bases separated the two germline ends. Germline V gene data show CDR1 as SEHNR and CDR2 as FQNEAQ (reference sequence). The PCR made use of 60 Vbeta and 13 Jbeta primers. Using immunoSEQ multiplex PCR, the repertoire was profiled, and TCRdb retains in-frame clones only, with some absent. This repertoire shows 100,000 or so clones, 85% found once; its top ten account for around 3.6%. Concerning this clone: As yet, its antigen is unknown.

The TCR was taken from a man aged 30 to 45 in good health and CMV-seronegative. This sequence joins TRBV7-9 and TRBJ2-6; D not resolved. Sequencing input: PBMCs. In DNA form, the CDR3 reads TGTGCCAGCAGCTTAGCCGGGTCTGGGGCCAACGTCCTGACTTTC. It translates to CASSLAGSGANVLTF.